The source of this T cell receptor beta chain is a study of blood T cells in healthy people across ages. Study-level information: About one barcoded TCR beta cDNA was captured per two T cells. Study-level results: PBMCs were not sorted, which prevented a conclusive comparison of naive versus antigen-experienced cells. The long-lived group displayed more naive CD4+ cells, plus higher diversity, than the aged donors did.

This CDR3 contains 12 residues. On this clonotype: Its specificity is unknown.

A second 7 to 11 cycle PCR used barcoded and J-beta primers. A template-switch adaptor that had 12 random nucleotides put a tag on each cDNA molecule. From the 5' RACE reads, TCRdb called clonotypes with MiXCR, one entry per CDR3 protein. The sample includes about 730,000 distinct CDR3 sequences, approximately 43% seen only once; the top ten take roughly 19%. V gene TRBV21-1 combines with J gene TRBJ2-1; TRBD1, the table's D call, lacks a check against the DNA. TRBV21-1 is a recognized pseudogene. The sequence was obtained from a woman aged 55-69 years in good health. The sequenced material came from blood. CDR3 region: CASSKQSRVKFF. CDR3 DNA sequence: TGTGCCAGCAGCAAACAGAGCCGGGTGAAGTTCTTC.